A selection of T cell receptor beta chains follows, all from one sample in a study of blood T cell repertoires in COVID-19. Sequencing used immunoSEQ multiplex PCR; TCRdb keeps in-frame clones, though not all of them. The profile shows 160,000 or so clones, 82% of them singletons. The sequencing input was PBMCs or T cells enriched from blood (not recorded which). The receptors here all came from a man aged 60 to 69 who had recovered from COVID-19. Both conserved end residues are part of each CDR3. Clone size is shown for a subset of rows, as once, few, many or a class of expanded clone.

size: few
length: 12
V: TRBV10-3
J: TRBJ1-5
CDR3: CAAGQDNQPQHF

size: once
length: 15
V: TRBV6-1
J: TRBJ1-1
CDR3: CASSEAGRTNTEAFF

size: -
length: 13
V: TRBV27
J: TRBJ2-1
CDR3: CASSPQLDNEQFF

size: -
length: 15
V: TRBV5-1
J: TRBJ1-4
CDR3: CASSVTGTGTEKLFF

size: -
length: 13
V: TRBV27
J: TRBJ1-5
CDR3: CASSRGGEQPQHF

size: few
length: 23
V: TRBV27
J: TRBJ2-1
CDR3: CASSLRGPGAPLSGRGSGNEQFF

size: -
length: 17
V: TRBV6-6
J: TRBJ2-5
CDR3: CASSPSRGGAVVETQYF

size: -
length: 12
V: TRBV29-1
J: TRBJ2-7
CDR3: CSVRPTGGEQYF

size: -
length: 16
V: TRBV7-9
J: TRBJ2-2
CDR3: CASSLWAATPGGELFF

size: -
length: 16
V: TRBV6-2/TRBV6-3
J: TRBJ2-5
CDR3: CASSPGWGRAVETQYF